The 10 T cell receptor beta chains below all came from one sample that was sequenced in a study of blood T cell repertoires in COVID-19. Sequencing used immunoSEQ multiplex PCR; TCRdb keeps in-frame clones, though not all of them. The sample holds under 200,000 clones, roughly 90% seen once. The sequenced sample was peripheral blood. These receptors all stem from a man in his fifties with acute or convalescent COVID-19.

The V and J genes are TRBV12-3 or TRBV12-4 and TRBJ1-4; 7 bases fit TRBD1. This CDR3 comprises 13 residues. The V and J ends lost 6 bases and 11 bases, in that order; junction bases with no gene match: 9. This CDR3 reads CASRTTGTEKLFF. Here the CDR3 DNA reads TGTGCCAGCAGAACTACCGGGACAGAGAAACTGTTTTTT.

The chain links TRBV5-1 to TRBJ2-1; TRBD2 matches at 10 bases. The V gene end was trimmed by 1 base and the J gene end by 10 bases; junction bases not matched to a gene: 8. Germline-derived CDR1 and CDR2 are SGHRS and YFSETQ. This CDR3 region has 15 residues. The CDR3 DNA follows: TGCGCCAGCAGCTTGCGAGCGGGAGGGCCAGGCGAGCAGTTCTTC. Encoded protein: CASSLRAGGPGEQFF.

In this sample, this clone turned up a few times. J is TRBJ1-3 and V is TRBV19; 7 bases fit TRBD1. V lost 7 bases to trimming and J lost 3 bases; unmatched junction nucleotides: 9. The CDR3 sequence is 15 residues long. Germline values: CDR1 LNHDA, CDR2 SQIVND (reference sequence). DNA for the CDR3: TGTGCCAGTACCCCGACAGGGTCACTTGGAAACACCATATATTTT. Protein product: CASTPTGSLGNTIYF.

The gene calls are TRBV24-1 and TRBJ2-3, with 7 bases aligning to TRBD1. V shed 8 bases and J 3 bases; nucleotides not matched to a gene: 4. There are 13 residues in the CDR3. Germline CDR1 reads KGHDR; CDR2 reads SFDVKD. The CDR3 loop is CATKGQLTDTQYF. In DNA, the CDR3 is TGTGCCACCAAGGGACAGCTGACAGATACGCAGTATTTT.

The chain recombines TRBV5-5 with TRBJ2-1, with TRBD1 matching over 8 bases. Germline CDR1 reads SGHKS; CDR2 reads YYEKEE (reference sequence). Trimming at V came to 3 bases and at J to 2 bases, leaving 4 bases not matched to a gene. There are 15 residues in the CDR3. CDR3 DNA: TGTGCCAGCAGCTCTCAGGGGGCCACCTACAATGAGCAGTTCTTC. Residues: CASSSQGATYNEQFF. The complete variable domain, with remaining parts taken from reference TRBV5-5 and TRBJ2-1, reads DAGVTQSPTHLIKTRGQQVTLRCSPISGHKSVSWYQQVLGQGPQFIFQYYEKEERGRGNFPDRFSARQFPNYSSELNVNALLLGDSALYLCASSSQGATYNEQFFGPGTRLTVL.

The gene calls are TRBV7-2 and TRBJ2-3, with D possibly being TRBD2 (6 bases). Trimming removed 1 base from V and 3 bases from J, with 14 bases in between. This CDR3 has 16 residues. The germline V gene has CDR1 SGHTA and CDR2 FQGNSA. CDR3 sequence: CASSLGPGSLTDTQYF. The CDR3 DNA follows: TGTGCCAGCAGCTTAGGACCCGGGAGTCTTACAGATACGCAGTATTTT.

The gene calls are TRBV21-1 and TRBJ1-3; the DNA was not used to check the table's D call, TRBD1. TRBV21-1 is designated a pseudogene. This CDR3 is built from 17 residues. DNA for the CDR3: TGTGCCAGCAGCCGCCGGACAGGGGGCAAATCTGGAAACACCATATATTTT. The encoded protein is CASSRRTGGKSGNTIYF.

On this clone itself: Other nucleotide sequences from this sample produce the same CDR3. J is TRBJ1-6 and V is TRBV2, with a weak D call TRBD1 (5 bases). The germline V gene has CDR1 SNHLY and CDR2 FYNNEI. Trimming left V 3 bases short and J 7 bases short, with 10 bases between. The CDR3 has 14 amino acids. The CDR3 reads CASSEGRVNSPLHF. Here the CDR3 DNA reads TGTGCCAGCAGTGAGGGGCGAGTCAATTCACCCCTCCACTTT.

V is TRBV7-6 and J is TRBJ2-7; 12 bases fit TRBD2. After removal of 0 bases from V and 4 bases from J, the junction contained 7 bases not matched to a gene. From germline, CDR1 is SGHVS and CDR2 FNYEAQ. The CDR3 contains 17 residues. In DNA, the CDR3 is TGTGCCAGCAGCTTAGCTAGTCCGACTAGCGGGGGATACGAGCAGTACGTC. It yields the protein CASSLASPTSGGYEQYV.

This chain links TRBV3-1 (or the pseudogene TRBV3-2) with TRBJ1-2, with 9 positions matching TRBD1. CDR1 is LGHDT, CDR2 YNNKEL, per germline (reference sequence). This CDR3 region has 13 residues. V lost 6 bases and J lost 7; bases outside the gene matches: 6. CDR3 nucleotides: TGTGCCAGCAGTCCGGGACAGGGTCTTGGCTACACCTTC. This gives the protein CASSPGQGLGYTF.